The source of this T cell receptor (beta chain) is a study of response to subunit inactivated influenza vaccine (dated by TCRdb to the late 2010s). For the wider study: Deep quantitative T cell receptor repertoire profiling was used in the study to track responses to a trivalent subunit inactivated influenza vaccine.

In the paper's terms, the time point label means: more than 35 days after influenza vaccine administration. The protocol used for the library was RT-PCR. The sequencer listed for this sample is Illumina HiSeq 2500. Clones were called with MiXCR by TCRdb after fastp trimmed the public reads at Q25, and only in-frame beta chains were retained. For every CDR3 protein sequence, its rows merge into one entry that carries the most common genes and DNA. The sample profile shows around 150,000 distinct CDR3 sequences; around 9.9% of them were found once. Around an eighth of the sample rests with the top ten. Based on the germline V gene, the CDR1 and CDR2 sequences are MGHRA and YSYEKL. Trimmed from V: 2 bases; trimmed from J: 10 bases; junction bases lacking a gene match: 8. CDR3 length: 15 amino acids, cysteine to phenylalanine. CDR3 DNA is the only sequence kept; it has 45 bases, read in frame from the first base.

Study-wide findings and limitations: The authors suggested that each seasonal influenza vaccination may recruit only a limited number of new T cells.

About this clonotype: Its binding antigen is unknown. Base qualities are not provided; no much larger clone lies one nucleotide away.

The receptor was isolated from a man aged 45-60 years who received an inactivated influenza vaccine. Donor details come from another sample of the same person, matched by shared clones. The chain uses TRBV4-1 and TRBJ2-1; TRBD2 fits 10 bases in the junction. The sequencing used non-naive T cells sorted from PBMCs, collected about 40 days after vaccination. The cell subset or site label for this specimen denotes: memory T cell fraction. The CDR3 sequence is CASSQRLAGVQEQFF. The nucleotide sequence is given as TGCGCCAGCAGCCAACGTCTAGCGGGAGTACAGGAGCAGTTCTTC.